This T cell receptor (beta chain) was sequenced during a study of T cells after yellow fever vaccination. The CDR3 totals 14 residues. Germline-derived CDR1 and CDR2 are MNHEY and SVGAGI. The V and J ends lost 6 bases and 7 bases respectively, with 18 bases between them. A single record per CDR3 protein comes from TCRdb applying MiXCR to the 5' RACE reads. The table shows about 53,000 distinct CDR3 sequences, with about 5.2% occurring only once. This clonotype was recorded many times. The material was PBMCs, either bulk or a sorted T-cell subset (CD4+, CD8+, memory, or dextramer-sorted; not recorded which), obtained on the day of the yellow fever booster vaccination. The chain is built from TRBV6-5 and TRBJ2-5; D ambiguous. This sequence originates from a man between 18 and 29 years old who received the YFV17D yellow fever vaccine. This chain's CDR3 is CASRQRELGSTQYF. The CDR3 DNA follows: TGTGCCAGCAGACAAAGAGAGCTCGGATCGACCCAGTACTTC.